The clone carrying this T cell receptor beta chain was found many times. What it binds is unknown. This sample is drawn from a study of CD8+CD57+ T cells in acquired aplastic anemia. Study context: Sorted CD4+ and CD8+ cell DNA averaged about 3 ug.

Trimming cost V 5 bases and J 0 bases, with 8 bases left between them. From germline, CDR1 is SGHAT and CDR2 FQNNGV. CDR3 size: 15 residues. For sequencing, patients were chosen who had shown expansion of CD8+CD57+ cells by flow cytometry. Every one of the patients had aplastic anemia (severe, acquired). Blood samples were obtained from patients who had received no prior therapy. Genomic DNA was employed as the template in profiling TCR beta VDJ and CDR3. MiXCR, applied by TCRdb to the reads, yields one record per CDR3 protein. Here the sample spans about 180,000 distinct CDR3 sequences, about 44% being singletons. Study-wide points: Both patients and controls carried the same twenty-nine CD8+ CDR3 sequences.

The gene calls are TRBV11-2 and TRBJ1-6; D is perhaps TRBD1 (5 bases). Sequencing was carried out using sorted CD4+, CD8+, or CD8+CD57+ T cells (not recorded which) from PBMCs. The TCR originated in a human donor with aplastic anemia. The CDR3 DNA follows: TGTGCCAGCAGCGCGGGGGGCTCCTATAATTCACCCCTCCACTTT. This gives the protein CASSAGGSYNSPLHF.